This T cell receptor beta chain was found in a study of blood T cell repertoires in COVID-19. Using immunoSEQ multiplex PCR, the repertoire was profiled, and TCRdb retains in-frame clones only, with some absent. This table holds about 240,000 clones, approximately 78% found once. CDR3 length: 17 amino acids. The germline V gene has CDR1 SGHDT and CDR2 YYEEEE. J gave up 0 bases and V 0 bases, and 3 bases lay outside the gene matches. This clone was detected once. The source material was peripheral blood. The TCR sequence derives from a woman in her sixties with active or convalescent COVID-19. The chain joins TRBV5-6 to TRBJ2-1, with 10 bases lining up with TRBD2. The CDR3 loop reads CASSLAASGSSYNEQFF. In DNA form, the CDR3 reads TGTGCCAGCAGCTTGGCGGCTAGCGGGAGCTCCTACAATGAGCAGTTCTTC.